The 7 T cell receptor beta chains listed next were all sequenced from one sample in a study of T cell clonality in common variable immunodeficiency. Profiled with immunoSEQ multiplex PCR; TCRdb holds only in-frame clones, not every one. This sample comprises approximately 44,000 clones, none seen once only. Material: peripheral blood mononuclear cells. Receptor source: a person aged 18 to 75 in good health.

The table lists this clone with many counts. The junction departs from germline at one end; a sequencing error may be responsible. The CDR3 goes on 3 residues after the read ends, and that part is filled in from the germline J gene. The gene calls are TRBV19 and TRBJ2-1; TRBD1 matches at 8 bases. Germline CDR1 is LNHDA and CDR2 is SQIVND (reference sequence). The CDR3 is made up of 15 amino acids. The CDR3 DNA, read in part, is TGTGCCAGTAGTCCCGACAGGGGATCTTACAGTGAG. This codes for CASSPDRGSYSE. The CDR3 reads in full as CASSPDRGSYSEQFF. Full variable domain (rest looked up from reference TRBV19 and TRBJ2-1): DGGITQSPKYLFRKEGQNVTLSCEQNLNHDAMYWYRQDPGQGLRLIYYSQIVNDFQKGDIAEGYSVSREKKESFPLTVTSAQKNPTAFYLCASSPDRGSYSEQFFGPGTRLTVL.

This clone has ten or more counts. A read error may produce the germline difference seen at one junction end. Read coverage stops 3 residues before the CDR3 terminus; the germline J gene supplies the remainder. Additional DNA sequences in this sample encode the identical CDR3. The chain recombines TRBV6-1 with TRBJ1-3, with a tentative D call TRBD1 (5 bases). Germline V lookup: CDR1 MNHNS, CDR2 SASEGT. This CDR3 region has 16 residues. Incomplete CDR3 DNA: TGTGCCAGCAGTGAAGGTCCAGGGTCATTTCGAAACGCC. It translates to CASSEGPGSFRNA. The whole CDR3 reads CASSEGPGSFRNAIYF.

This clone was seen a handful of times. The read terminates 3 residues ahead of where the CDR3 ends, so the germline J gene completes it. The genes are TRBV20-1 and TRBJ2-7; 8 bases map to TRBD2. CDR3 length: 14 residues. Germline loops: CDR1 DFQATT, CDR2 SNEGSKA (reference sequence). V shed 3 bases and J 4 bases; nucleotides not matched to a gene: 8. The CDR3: CSARTSEGPYEQYF. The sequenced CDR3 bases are TGCAGTGCTAGGACTAGCGAGGGCCCTTACGAG.

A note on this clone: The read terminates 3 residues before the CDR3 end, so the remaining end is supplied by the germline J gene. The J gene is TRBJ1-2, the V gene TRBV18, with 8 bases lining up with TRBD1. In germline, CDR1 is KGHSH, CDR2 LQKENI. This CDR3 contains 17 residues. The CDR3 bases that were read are TGTGCCAGCTCTGACGACGGGGACAGGAGCTCCTACAATGAC. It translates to CASSDDGDRSSYND. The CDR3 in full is CASSDDGDRSSYNDYTF.

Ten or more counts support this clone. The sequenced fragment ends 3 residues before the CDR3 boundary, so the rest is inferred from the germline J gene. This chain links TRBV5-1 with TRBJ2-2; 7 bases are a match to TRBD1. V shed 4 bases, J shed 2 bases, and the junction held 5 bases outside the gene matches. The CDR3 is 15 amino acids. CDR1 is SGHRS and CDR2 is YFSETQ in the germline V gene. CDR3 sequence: CASSLGDSNTGELFF. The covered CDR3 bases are TGCGCCAGCAGCCTGGGGGACAGCAACACCGGGGAG.

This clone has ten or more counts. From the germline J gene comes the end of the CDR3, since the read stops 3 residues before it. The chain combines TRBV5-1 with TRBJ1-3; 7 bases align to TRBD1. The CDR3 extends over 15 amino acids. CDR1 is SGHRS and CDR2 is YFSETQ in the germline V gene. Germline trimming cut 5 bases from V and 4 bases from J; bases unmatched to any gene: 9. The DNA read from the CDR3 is TGCGCCAGCAGGGGGTCCGACAGGGTAGGAAACACC. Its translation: CASRGSDRVGNT. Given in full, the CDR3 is CASRGSDRVGNTIYF.

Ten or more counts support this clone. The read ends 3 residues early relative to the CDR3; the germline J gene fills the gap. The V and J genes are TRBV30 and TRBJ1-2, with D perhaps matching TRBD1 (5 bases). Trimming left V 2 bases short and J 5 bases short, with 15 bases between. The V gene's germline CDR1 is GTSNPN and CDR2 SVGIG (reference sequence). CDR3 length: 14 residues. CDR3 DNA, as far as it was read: TGTGCCTGGAGTAGCGCGGGGGGTCTATATGGC. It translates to CAWSSAGGLYG. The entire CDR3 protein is CAWSSAGGLYGYTF. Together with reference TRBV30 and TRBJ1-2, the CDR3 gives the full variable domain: SQTIHQWPATLVQPVGSPLSLECTVEGTSNPNLYWYRQAAGRGLQLLFYSVGIGQISSEVPQNLSASRPQDRQFILSSKKLLLSDSGFYLCAWSSAGGLYGYTFGSGTRLTVV.